The 32 T cell receptor beta chains given below trace back to one sample, sequenced in a study of CD8 T cells in Susac syndrome (dated by TCRdb to between 2017 and 2020). The library was built by means of the immunoSEQ multiplex PCR assay. RNA was extracted using the RNeasy kit, and roughly 0.45 to 1 ug of the RNA was reverse transcribed with random hexamers. TCRdb trimmed public reads at Q25 via fastp, called clones via MiXCR and kept in-frame beta chains. Identical CDR3 protein sequences are pooled into one entry, listed with their most common genes and DNA. The sample has about 290,000 distinct CDR3 sequences on record, 85% of them singletons. Clones ranked in the top ten supply about 0.22% of the sample. What was sequenced was CD8+ T cells from PBMCs. The receptors originated from a human donor with multiple sclerosis.

In its sample, this clonotype was seen once. CDR3 coding DNA: TGTGCCAGCAACAATTTAGCGGACTCCTACGAGCAGTACTTC. Residues: CASNNLADSYEQYF. V usage is TRBV7-9 and J usage is TRBJ2-7; TRBD2 is a possible D gene (6 bases). The V end was cut by 7 bases, the J end by 0 bases, with 13 bases between. Germline assignment: CDR1 SEHNR and CDR2 FQNEAQ (reference sequence). The CDR3 has 14 amino acids.

The V gene is TRBV3-1, the J gene TRBJ2-1; tentative D call: TRBD2 (5 bases). CDR3 length equals 16 residues. The germline V gene has CDR1 LGHDT and CDR2 YNNKEL (reference sequence). With 2 bases removed from V and 3 bases from J, the gap between germline ends came to 14 bases. In DNA form, the CDR3 reads TGTGCCAGCAGCCAACCCCCCCGGGGTGGCTACAATGAGCAGTTCTTC. It translates to CASSQPPRGGYNEQFF.

V and J are TRBV27 and TRBJ2-1, with TRBD2 as a possible D gene (6 bases). The CDR3 sequence is 12 residues long. CDR1 and CDR2 (germline): MNHEY, SMNVEV (reference sequence). V was pared by 3 bases and J by 16 bases, with 16 bases between. The CDR3 here is CASSFAGTPPFF. The CDR3 DNA follows: TGTGCCAGCAGTTTCGCCGGGACTCCACCATTCTTC.

This clonotype has a handful of counts. The V and J genes are TRBV29-1 and TRBJ2-5; perhaps TRBD1 as D (6 bases). V lost 6 bases and J lost 2, with 7 bases in between. In germline, CDR1 is SQVTM, CDR2 ANQGSEA. The CDR3 has 11 residues. This CDR3 reads CSVDRQETQYF. The CDR3 DNA reads as TGCAGCGTGGACAGACAAGAGACCCAGTACTTC.

This chain links TRBV4-3 with TRBJ2-3; 13 bases fit TRBD2. Per germline, CDR1 LGHNA and CDR2 YSLEER. J lost 2 bases, V lost 4 bases, and 12 bases had no gene match. The CDR3 spans 19 residues. The CDR3 here is CASSPGTSGTQYHTDTQYF. The CDR3 nucleotides are TGCGCCAGCAGCCCGGGGACTAGCGGGACCCAATATCACACAGATACGCAGTATTTT.

The rearrangement uses TRBV2 and TRBJ1-2; 7 bases fit TRBD1. V shed 5 bases and J 4 bases; nucleotides not matched to a gene: 10. The CDR3 runs 15 residues. Germline V gene lookup returns CDR1 SNHLY and CDR2 FYNNEI. CDR3 nucleotide sequence: TGTGCCAGCAGTCCACCTCTTTCAGGGGGCTATGGCTACACCTTC. Translating gives CASSPPLSGGYGYTF.

CDR3 coding DNA: TGTGCCACCAGCAGGACAGGGGATAATGAAAAACTGTTTTTT. Translated, it gives CATSRTGDNEKLFF. The V call is TRBV15, the J call TRBJ1-4; 8 positions agree with TRBD1. This CDR3 is 14 amino acids long. After removal of 3 bases from V and 4 bases from J, the junction contained 1 base not matched to a gene. Looked up from germline, CDR1 is LNHNV and CDR2 is YYDKDF (reference sequence).

The chain carries TRBV6-2 or TRBV6-3 and TRBJ2-7, with D uncertain. The CDR3 length is 14 residues. Trimming left V 2 bases short and J 2 bases short, with 10 bases between. The germline gives CDR1 MNHEY, CDR2 SVGEGT. The CDR3 sequence is CASSYGKTTYEQYF. CDR3 DNA sequence: TGTGCCAGCAGTTACGGGAAGACCACCTACGAGCAGTACTTC.

The V gene is TRBV20-1, the J gene TRBJ2-1; 7 bases align to TRBD1. The CDR3 is 16 residues long. V was clipped by 3 bases and J by 5 bases; unmatched bases: 13. Germline CDR1 is DFQATT and CDR2 is SNEGSKA (reference sequence). This CDR3 is CSASLMTGTSNNEQFF. The DNA for the CDR3 is TGCAGTGCTAGTTTAATGACAGGGACGTCCAACAATGAGCAGTTCTTC.

The CDR3 protein is CASSLISSSYNEQFF. CDR3 DNA: TGTGCCAGCAGCTTAATTAGTAGCTCCTACAATGAGCAGTTCTTC. V usage is TRBV7-9 and J usage is TRBJ2-1; D is unresolved. Germline CDR1 reads SEHNR; CDR2 reads FQNEAQ (reference sequence). V dropped 2 bases and J dropped 0 bases, with 8 bases sitting between them. The CDR3 loop spans 15 amino acids.

This clonotype was seen just once. The chain joins TRBV20-1 to TRBJ1-1; the D gene is possibly TRBD1 (6 bases). CDR1 is DFQATT, CDR2 SNEGSKA, per germline (reference sequence). This CDR3 has 15 amino acids. The V and J ends lost 6 bases and 11 bases respectively, with 28 bases between them. CDR3 nucleotides: TGCAGTGCCACCCGGTGGTCAGGGGCCGGCTCGTCTGCTTTCTTT. This gives the protein CSATRWSGAGSSAFF.

This sequence joins TRBV7-2 and TRBJ1-1; D gene ambiguous. V was shortened by 1 base and J by 0 bases, with 6 bases between the two germline ends. The CDR3 has 14 residues. The germline CDR1 and CDR2 sequences are SGHTA and FQGNSA. The CDR3 here is CASSLEQMNTEAFF. The CDR3 nucleotides are TGTGCCAGCAGCTTAGAGCAGATGAACACTGAAGCTTTCTTT.

About this clonotype: A junction end diverges from the germline sequence, so it may reflect a read error. The genes are TRBV7-9 and TRBJ1-1; D gene uncertain. CDR1 is SEHNR, CDR2 FQNEAQ, per germline (reference sequence). The CDR3 has 13 residues. The CDR3 here is CASTRSGYTEASF. Here the CDR3 DNA reads TGTGCCAGCACCAGGTCCGGGTACACTGAAGCTTCCTTT.

This rearrangement joins TRBV4-1 to TRBJ1-4, with D possibly matching TRBD1 (5 bases). The CDR3 loop spans 16 amino acids. From germline, CDR1 is MGHRA and CDR2 YSYEKL. Trimming left V 4 bases short and J 7 bases short, with 19 bases between. The DNA of the CDR3 is TGCGCCAGCAGCCTCGCCCCCGGGACGGGAGGTGAAAAACTGTTTTTT. Translation gives CASSLAPGTGGEKLFF.

In the case of this clonotype: The CDR3 carries no conserved terminal phenylalanine or tryptophan, so it likely arises from a read error. The DNA is left out, because the CDR3 cannot be placed on it with certainty; the CDR3 is given as TCRdb lists it. This sequence joins TRBV28 and TRBJ2-1; the DNA was not compared with TRBD2, the D call given in the table. Per germline, CDR1 MDHEN and CDR2 SYDVKM. A total of 10 residues make up the CDR3, ends included. The CDR3 region is CASSLTSGSV.

The chain uses TRBV11-2 and TRBJ2-1, with TRBD2 matching over 10 bases. Per the germline V gene, CDR1 is SGHAT and CDR2 is FQNNGV. The CDR3 runs 17 residues. V was pared by 7 bases and J by 7 bases, with 16 bases of the junction left unmatched. The CDR3 spells CASTSLGEREGENEQFF. DNA of the CDR3: TGTGCCAGCACCAGCTTGGGGGAGCGGGAGGGTGAGAATGAGCAGTTCTTC.

The chain employs TRBV9 and TRBJ2-1; D unresolved. CDR3 length: 14 residues. The germline V gene encodes CDR1 SGDLS and CDR2 YYNGEE. The V gene lost 4 bases and the J gene lost 3 bases, with 11 bases spanning the gap. Here the CDR3 DNA reads TGTGCCAGCAGCAATCCAATATACTACAATGAGCAGTTCTTC. Translating gives CASSNPIYYNEQFF.

The CDR3 sequence: CATSDPRYTDTQYF. Here the CDR3 DNA reads TGTGCCACCAGTGATCCCAGGTACACAGATACGCAGTATTTT. The chain carries TRBV24-1 and TRBJ2-3, with no clear D. CDR1 and CDR2 from the germline V gene are KGHDR and SFDVKD. This CDR3 has 14 residues. Trimming removed 3 bases from V and 2 bases from J, with 8 bases in between.

This chain links TRBV4-3 with TRBJ2-1; TRBD2 might be the D (6 bases). The CDR3 is 17 amino acids. Trimming removed 0 bases at V and 5 bases at J, with 17 bases between. Germline values: CDR1 LGHNA, CDR2 YSLEER. CDR3 sequence: CASSQDLELALDNEQFF. The CDR3 DNA reads TGCGCCAGCAGCCAAGATCTTGAACTAGCCCTTGACAATGAGCAGTTCTTC.

The chain uses TRBV19 and TRBJ2-1; TRBD2 agrees at 9 bases. The CDR3 is 17 residues long. Germline V gene sequence: CDR1 LNHDA, CDR2 SQIVND (reference sequence). With V trimmed by 3 bases and J by 5 bases, 11 bases remained unmatched. Here the CDR3 DNA reads TGTGCCAGTAGTATCCCCTTTAGCGGGAGCGTCCACAATGAGCAGTTCTTC. It codes for CASSIPFSGSVHNEQFF.

The DNA of the CDR3 is TGTGCCAGCAGTTTACCCGGGGGTAACCTCCCCTACGAGCAGTACTTC. Its protein product is CASSLPGGNLPYEQYF. The J gene is TRBJ2-7, the V gene TRBV28, with D perhaps matching TRBD2 (6 bases). The CDR3 contains 16 residues. Trimming removed 2 bases from V and 2 bases from J, with 16 bases in between. CDR1 is MDHEN and CDR2 is SYDVKM in the germline V gene.

The J gene is TRBJ2-1, the V gene TRBV12-3 or TRBV12-4; 8 bases are shared with TRBD1. The CDR3 loop spans 12 amino acids. V trimming: 5 bases; J trimming: 12 bases; junction bases outside the gene matches: 6. The CDR3 DNA follows: TGTGCCAGCAGTACAGGGGGTTTAGGGCAGTTCTTC. This codes for CASSTGGLGQFF.

The chain couples TRBV7-9 to TRBJ2-1; tentatively, D is TRBD1 (6 bases). The CDR3 spans 15 residues. Looked up from germline, CDR1 is SEHNR and CDR2 is FQNEAQ (reference sequence). V dropped 4 bases and J dropped 4 bases, with 14 bases sitting between them. CDR3 bases: TGTGCCAGCAGCTCTCCAGGGGAAGATTACAATGAGCAGTTCTTC. Encoded protein: CASSSPGEDYNEQFF. The full variable domain, with the rest looked up from reference TRBV7-9 and TRBJ2-1, is DTGVSQNPRHKITKRGQNVTFRCDPISEHNRLYWYRQTLGQGPEFLTYFQNEAQLEKSRLLSDRFSAERPKGSFSTLEIQRTEQGDSAMYLCASSSPGEDYNEQFFGPGTRLTVL.

The genes are TRBV6-2 or TRBV6-3 and TRBJ2-7; D gene ambiguous. Germline V gene data show CDR1 as MNHEY and CDR2 as SVGEGT. This CDR3 contains 13 residues. Trimming removed 7 bases from V and 3 bases from J, with 13 bases in between. CDR3 nucleotides: TGTGCCAGCACTCCTCAGCCGAGCTACGAGCAGTACTTC. It translates to CASTPQPSYEQYF.

The chain couples TRBV13 to TRBJ2-7, with TRBD1 matching over 9 bases. CDR3 length equals 15 residues. V gave up 5 bases and J gave up 3 bases; unmatched junction bases: 8. In germline, CDR1 is PRHDT, CDR2 FYEKMQ (reference sequence). The CDR3 reads CASSSAGTGIYEQYF. CDR3 nucleotides: TGTGCCAGCAGCAGTGCCGGGACAGGGATCTACGAGCAGTACTTC.

This clonotype was counted only a few times. The V gene is TRBV28, the J gene TRBJ2-7; D gene unclear. CDR1 MDHEN and CDR2 SYDVKM come from the germline V gene. V lost 2 bases to trimming and J lost 0 bases, with 11 bases between them. CDR3 length: 15 amino acids. For the CDR3, the DNA is TGTGCCAGCAGTTTAGACTCCAACCTCTCCTACGAGCAGTACTTC. Amino acids: CASSLDSNLSYEQYF.

The chain joins TRBV4-3 to TRBJ2-7, with TRBD1 matching 7 bases. V shed 4 bases and J 3 bases; nucleotides not matched to a gene: 9. CDR3 length: 15 amino acids. Germline CDR1 reads LGHNA; CDR2 reads YSLEER. The DNA of the CDR3 is TGCGCCAGCAGCCGTCTCTACCGGGACAGCTACGAGCAGTACTTC. It is translated as CASSRLYRDSYEQYF.

J is TRBJ2-1 and V is TRBV27; 12 bases agree with TRBD2. The CDR3 length is 16 residues. Losses at the gene ends were 6 bases for V and 1 base for J; bases not matched to a gene: 4. Germline V gene data show CDR1 as MNHEY and CDR2 as SMNVEV (reference sequence). CDR3 DNA: TGTGCCAGCAGACGACTAGCGGGGGAATCCTACAATGAGCAGTTCTTC. Residues: CASRRLAGESYNEQFF.

The chain is built from TRBV7-9 and TRBJ2-3, with 8 bases identical to TRBD2. Unmatched junction bases numbered 5, after V lost 3 bases and J lost 0 bases. Germline lookup yields CDR1 SEHNR and CDR2 FQNEAQ (reference sequence). This CDR3 contains 16 residues. CDR3 amino acids: CASSFSLAASTDTQYF. The CDR3 coding sequence is TGTGCCAGCAGCTTCTCACTAGCGGCTAGCACAGATACGCAGTATTTT.

This clonotype occurred once. The chain has TRBV29-1 and TRBJ1-2; D call uncertain. Germline V gene sequence: CDR1 SQVTM, CDR2 ANQGSEA. Trimming cost V 4 bases and J 2 bases, with 14 bases left between them. This CDR3 region has 14 residues. The CDR3 DNA reads as TGCAGCGTTGTAAGCCCGCTAACCAACTATGGCTACACCTTC. It is translated as CSVVSPLTNYGYTF.

The chain combines TRBV30 with TRBJ2-1, with 7 bases identical to TRBD2. V lost 6 bases and J lost 8; bases outside the gene matches: 13. Germline CDR1 GTSNPN, CDR2 SVGIG (reference sequence). This CDR3 region has 14 residues. The CDR3 coding sequence is TGTGCCTGCGGAGGCGGGAGATTTGGGGATGAGCAGTTCTTC. Encoded protein: CACGGGRFGDEQFF. The full variable domain, in which reference TRBV30 and TRBJ2-1 provide the parts outside the CDR3, is SQTIHQWPATLVQPVGSPLSLECTVEGTSNPNLYWYRQAAGRGLQLLFYSVGIGQISSEVPQNLSASRPQDRQFILSSKKLLLSDSGFYLCACGGGRFGDEQFFGPGTRLTVL.

The sample holds one count of this clonotype. The rearrangement uses TRBV25-1 and TRBJ1-1; D gene ambiguous. This CDR3 has 12 residues. V lost 5 bases, J lost 7 bases, and 11 bases lay in between. The germline CDR1 and CDR2 sequences are MGHDK and SYGVNS. The chain's CDR3 is CASSFEGHEAFF. CDR3 sequence (DNA): TGTGCCAGCAGTTTCGAAGGCCATGAAGCTTTCTTT.